The next 6 T cell receptor beta chains were all read from a single sample in a study of vaccination and CD4 T cells after COVID-19. Cultured CD4+ T-cell DNA underwent Oncomine TCR Beta short-read sequencing. One entry per CDR3 protein results from TCRdb running MiXCR on the PCR reads. Of around 21,000 distinct CDR3 sequences listed, approximately 50% are singletons. Antigens of these TCRs are unknown. As for treatment: approximately 10-day PBMC culture with coronavirus spike peptide pools or control peptides (ViraFEST assay). What was sequenced was CD4+ T cells from blood, cultured in vitro. The receptors shown here come from a human donor who had recovered from COVID-19.

This clonotype was counted only a few times. This chain joins TRBV7-6 and TRBJ2-2, with 7 bases identical to TRBD2. CDR1 is SGHVS, CDR2 FNYEAQ, per germline. The trim removed 0 bases at V and 2 bases at J, leaving 9 bases unmatched. The CDR3 length is 18 residues. CDR3 protein: CASSLAVSGRDNTGELFF. CDR3 in DNA: TGTGCCAGCAGCTTAGCTGTCAGTGGGAGGGATAACACCGGGGAGCTGTTTTTT.

The rearrangement joins TRBV5-1 to TRBJ2-2; maybe TRBD2 (5 bases). Germline V lookup: CDR1 SGHRS, CDR2 YFSETQ. The V and J ends lost 4 bases and 4 bases respectively, with 14 bases between them. The CDR3 is made up of 15 amino acids. The CDR3 spells CASSPVHAGTGELFF. CDR3 nucleotides: TGCGCCAGCAGCCCAGTCCACGCGGGCACCGGGGAGCTGTTTTTT. The entire variable domain, with the rest obtained from reference TRBV5-1 and TRBJ2-2, is as follows: KAGVTQTPRYLIKTRGQQVTLSCSPISGHRSVSWYQQTPGQGLQFLFEYFSETQRNKGNFPGRFSGRQFSNSRSEMNVSTLELGDSALYLCASSPVHAGTGELFFGEGSRLTVL.

The V gene is TRBV2, the J gene TRBJ1-1; tentative D call: TRBD1 (6 bases). CDR3 length equals 14 residues. V lost 8 bases and J lost 0, with 13 bases in between. Germline loops: CDR1 SNHLY, CDR2 FYNNEI. CDR3 sequence (DNA): TGTGCCAGCGGTCAGGGGTTGATGAACACTGAAGCTTTCTTT. Its translation is CASGQGLMNTEAFF.

The gene calls are TRBV28 and TRBJ2-7; either TRBD1 or TRBD2 may supply D (5 bases each). With 5 bases removed from V and 2 bases from J, the gap between germline ends came to 13 bases. The CDR3 has 14 residues. From germline, CDR1 is MDHEN and CDR2 SYDVKM. This CDR3 is CASSTPGRTYEQYF. CDR3 bases: TGTGCCAGCAGTACCCCAGGGAGAACCTACGAGCAGTACTTC. The full variable domain, its missing parts supplied by reference TRBV28 and TRBJ2-7, is DVKVTQSSRYLVKRTGEKVFLECVQDMDHENMFWYRQDPGLGLRLIYFSYDVKMKEKGDIPEGYSVSREKKERFSLILESASTNQTSMYLCASSTPGRTYEQYFGPGTRLTVT.

The chain recombines TRBV6-5 with TRBJ1-4, with D perhaps matching TRBD1 (5 bases). Trimming pared 0 bases from V and 4 bases from J, leaving 12 bases between. The germline CDR1 and CDR2 sequences are MNHEY and SVGAGI. This CDR3 comprises 16 residues. The CDR3 loop is CASSYSSGQFNEKLFF. The CDR3 DNA is TGTGCCAGCAGTTACTCGAGTGGACAATTTAATGAAAAACTGTTTTTT.

This chain connects TRBV5-8 to TRBJ2-1; D is unresolved. Trimming took 2 bases from V and 0 from J, leaving 6 bases between them. This CDR3 has 14 residues. Germline loops: CDR1 SGHTS, CDR2 YDEGEE. CDR3 amino acids: CASSFESSYNEQFF. The CDR3 DNA reads TGTGCCAGCAGCTTCGAAAGCTCCTACAATGAGCAGTTCTTC.